Listed below are T cell receptor beta chains from one sample, sequenced in a study of cytomegalovirus exposure and HLA in healthy donors. Assay: immunoSEQ multiplex PCR; the TCRdb copy retains only in-frame clones and omits some. This sample has 95,000 to 150,000 clones, with over 60% found just once. Sequenced input: PBMCs. The receptors originated from a man aged 55 to 70 in good health and CMV-seropositive. The CDR3 runs from the conserved cysteine through the conserved F or W. Fields, in order: clone size, J gene, D gene, V gene, CDR3 DNA, CDR3 protein. A D gene is named only where the DNA matches it firmly. The listing skips clone size in some rows; elsewhere it reads once, few, many or a size class.

clone_size: .
j_call: TRBJ1-5
d_call: .
v_call: TRBV19
cdr3_nt: TGTGCCAGTAGTATAGTGGCCAGCAATCAGCCCCAGCATTTT
cdr3_aa: CASSIVASNQPQHF

clone_size: .
j_call: TRBJ1-6
d_call: TRBD1
v_call: TRBV23-1
cdr3_nt: TGCGCCAGCAGTCAATTGTGGACAGGGGAAGACAATTCACCCCTCCACTTT
cdr3_aa: CASSQLWTGEDNSPLHF

clone_size: .
j_call: TRBJ2-7
d_call: TRBD1
v_call: TRBV28
cdr3_nt: TGTGCCAGCAGTGGGGACAGAGCCTACGAGCAGTACTTC
cdr3_aa: CASSGDRAYEQYF

clone_size: .
j_call: TRBJ2-5
d_call: .
v_call: TRBV19
cdr3_nt: TGTGCCAGTAGTTCCGGGAGTCCCGTCGGGACCCAGTACTTC
cdr3_aa: CASSSGSPVGTQYF

clone_size: .
j_call: TRBJ2-7
d_call: TRBD2
v_call: TRBV15
cdr3_nt: TGTGCCACCAGCAGAGATGGGCTAGCGGGGATCTACGAGCAGTACTTC
cdr3_aa: CATSRDGLAGIYEQYF

clone_size: .
j_call: TRBJ1-1
d_call: .
v_call: TRBV29-1
cdr3_nt: TGCAGCCCGAGGAGGGAGGAAGCTTTCTTT
cdr3_aa: CSPRREEAFF

clone_size: .
j_call: TRBJ1-5
d_call: .
v_call: TRBV28
cdr3_nt: TGTGCCAGCAGTCCCCCAAATCAGCCCCAGCATTTT
cdr3_aa: CASSPPNQPQHF

clone_size: .
j_call: TRBJ1-2
d_call: .
v_call: TRBV28
cdr3_nt: TGTGCCAGCATTTCAGGGGCAGCAGCTAACTATGGCTACACCTTC
cdr3_aa: CASISGAAANYGYTF

clone_size: .
j_call: TRBJ1-4
d_call: .
v_call: TRBV4-1
cdr3_nt: TGCGCCAGCAGCCAAGACAGGGGCAATGAAAAACTGTTTTTT
cdr3_aa: CASSQDRGNEKLFF

clone_size: .
j_call: TRBJ2-1
d_call: TRBD1
v_call: TRBV5-4
cdr3_nt: TGTGCCAGCAGCCCCGGGACAGTTCAAACAAGCTCCTACAATGAGCAGTTCTTC
cdr3_aa: CASSPGTVQTSSYNEQFF

clone_size: .
j_call: TRBJ2-3
d_call: TRBD2
v_call: TRBV5-4
cdr3_nt: TGTGCCAGCAGCTCGGGACTAAATGCAGATACGCAGTATTTT
cdr3_aa: CASSSGLNADTQYF

clone_size: .
j_call: TRBJ2-7
d_call: .
v_call: TRBV15
cdr3_nt: TGTGCCACCAGCAGAGGGGGAGGGGGGACACCGATCCCCTACGAGCAGTACTTC
cdr3_aa: CATSRGGGGTPIPYEQYF

clone_size: .
j_call: TRBJ1-6
d_call: .
v_call: TRBV2
cdr3_nt: TGTGCCAGCAAATGGCCTCGGGGGATTTCACCCCTCCACTTT
cdr3_aa: CASKWPRGISPLHF

clone_size: .
j_call: TRBJ1-4
d_call: .
v_call: TRBV9
cdr3_nt: TGTGCCAGCGGCTCCACCGCAACTAATGAAAAACTGTTTTTT
cdr3_aa: CASGSTATNEKLFF

clone_size: .
j_call: TRBJ1-3
d_call: .
v_call: TRBV6-1
cdr3_nt: TGTGCCAGCAGGGAGGGTGCCTCTGGAAACACCATATATTTT
cdr3_aa: CASREGASGNTIYF

clone_size: many
j_call: TRBJ2-2
d_call: .
v_call: TRBV19
cdr3_nt: TGTGCCAGTACCCTCTCGAGGAGCCTGAACACCGGGGAGCTGTTTTTT
cdr3_aa: CASTLSRSLNTGELFF

clone_size: .
j_call: TRBJ2-7
d_call: .
v_call: TRBV13
cdr3_nt: TGTGCCAGCAGCTTAGATTACTACGAGCAGTACTTC
cdr3_aa: CASSLDYYEQYF

clone_size: .
j_call: TRBJ2-6
d_call: .
v_call: TRBV28
cdr3_nt: TGTGCCAGCCCCTTGCTACGGGAAACTGGGGCCAACGTCCTGACTTTC
cdr3_aa: CASPLLRETGANVLTF

clone_size: .
j_call: TRBJ2-7
d_call: TRBD1
v_call: TRBV28
cdr3_nt: TGTGCCAGCAGTTTATGGACGATTCCCCTCAGACAGGGGGACTACGAGCAGTACTTC
cdr3_aa: CASSLWTIPLRQGDYEQYF

clone_size: .
j_call: TRBJ2-5
d_call: TRBD2
v_call: TRBV15
cdr3_nt: TGTGCCACCAGCAGAGAACCGGGGGGCCAAGAGACCCAGTACTTC
cdr3_aa: CATSREPGGQETQYF

clone_size: .
j_call: TRBJ2-1
d_call: TRBD1
v_call: TRBV11-2
cdr3_nt: TGTGCCAGCAGCTCCCGGGACAGGAGATACAATGAGCAGTTCTTC
cdr3_aa: CASSSRDRRYNEQFF

clone_size: .
j_call: TRBJ2-5
d_call: TRBD2
v_call: TRBV7-9
cdr3_nt: TGTGCCAGCAGCCCGACTAGCAGCGAGACCCAGTACTTC
cdr3_aa: CASSPTSSETQYF

clone_size: many
j_call: TRBJ1-5
d_call: .
v_call: TRBV2
cdr3_nt: TGTGCCAGCGGATACAGGGAAGATCAGCCCCAGCATTTT
cdr3_aa: CASGYREDQPQHF

clone_size: .
j_call: TRBJ2-1
d_call: .
v_call: TRBV5-1
cdr3_nt: TGCGCCAGCAGCTTGGAGGCGGGGAATGGTGAGCAGTTCTTC
cdr3_aa: CASSLEAGNGEQFF

clone_size: few
j_call: TRBJ1-1
d_call: .
v_call: TRBV5-1
cdr3_nt: TGCGCCAGCAGCTTGACAGGGTGGGACACTGAAGCTTTCTTT
cdr3_aa: CASSLTGWDTEAFF

clone_size: .
j_call: TRBJ2-5
d_call: .
v_call: TRBV30
cdr3_nt: TGTGCCTGGAATACGGCGGTTCCCCAAGAGACCCAGTACTTC
cdr3_aa: CAWNTAVPQETQYF

clone_size: .
j_call: TRBJ1-4
d_call: .
v_call: TRBV2
cdr3_nt: TGTGCCAGCAGTGAGATGACAGCTGCAACTAATGAAAAACTGTTTTTT
cdr3_aa: CASSEMTAATNEKLFF

clone_size: .
j_call: TRBJ2-5
d_call: TRBD1
v_call: TRBV18
cdr3_nt: TGTGCCAGCTCGCCGCAGGGGGCGTCGGGAGAGACCCAGTACTTC
cdr3_aa: CASSPQGASGETQYF

clone_size: once
j_call: TRBJ2-7
d_call: .
v_call: TRBV2
cdr3_nt: TGTGCCAGCACGGCCGGGGTTGGGGGGTACTACGAGCAGTACTTC
cdr3_aa: CASTAGVGGYYEQYF

clone_size: .
j_call: TRBJ1-5
d_call: .
v_call: TRBV7-2
cdr3_nt: TGTGCCAGCAGCTTGACTTGGGGAGAGCCCCAGCATTTT
cdr3_aa: CASSLTWGEPQHF

clone_size: .
j_call: TRBJ1-4
d_call: TRBD1
v_call: TRBV30
cdr3_nt: TGTGCCTGGAGTGTACCCCGATCCGGGACAGGGGGCGAAAAACTGTTTTTT
cdr3_aa: CAWSVPRSGTGGEKLFF

clone_size: many
j_call: TRBJ1-1
d_call: .
v_call: TRBV28
cdr3_nt: TGTGCCAGCAGACATAGCAGGAGGGCCTTGAGTGAAGCTTTCTTT
cdr3_aa: CASRHSRRALSEAFF

clone_size: .
j_call: TRBJ2-3
d_call: TRBD2
v_call: TRBV29-1
cdr3_nt: TGCAGCGTTGGGGAGAGACTAGCGGGGTCTAGCTACACAGATACGCAGTATTTT
cdr3_aa: CSVGERLAGSSYTDTQYF

clone_size: .
j_call: TRBJ2-6
d_call: .
v_call: TRBV29-1
cdr3_nt: TGCAGCGTGGGGAGTGTTACTGGGGCCAACGTCCTGACTTTC
cdr3_aa: CSVGSVTGANVLTF

clone_size: once
j_call: TRBJ1-5
d_call: .
v_call: TRBV10-3
cdr3_nt: TGTGCCATCAGTGTAGGGGCCCTGACGGCCAATCAGCCCCAGCATTTT
cdr3_aa: CAISVGALTANQPQHF

clone_size: .
j_call: TRBJ1-2
d_call: .
v_call: TRBV15
cdr3_nt: TGTGCCACCAGCCAAGGGACCAGGGGCTATGGCTACACCTTC
cdr3_aa: CATSQGTRGYGYTF

clone_size: .
j_call: TRBJ2-3
d_call: TRBD2
v_call: TRBV29-1
cdr3_nt: TGCAGCGTTGAGGTCGGGGGGGCAGATACGCAGTATTTT
cdr3_aa: CSVEVGGADTQYF

clone_size: .
j_call: TRBJ2-7
d_call: .
v_call: TRBV2
cdr3_nt: TGTGCCAGCAGTGATCAGGGTGAGCTCTACGAGCAGTACTTC
cdr3_aa: CASSDQGELYEQYF

clone_size: few
j_call: TRBJ2-1
d_call: TRBD2
v_call: TRBV7-3
cdr3_nt: TGTGCCAGCAGCTTAACTAGCGGGGCGGGACCAGGCGAGCAGTTCTTC
cdr3_aa: CASSLTSGAGPGEQFF

clone_size: .
j_call: TRBJ1-1
d_call: .
v_call: TRBV9
cdr3_nt: TGTGCCAGCAGCGGGGGGGGCAGCCTCATGAACACTGAAGCTTTCTTT
cdr3_aa: CASSGGGSLMNTEAFF

clone_size: few
j_call: TRBJ1-6
d_call: TRBD1
v_call: TRBV7-9
cdr3_nt: TGTGCCAGCAGCAAGGGACAGGGGAATTCACCCCTCCACTTT
cdr3_aa: CASSKGQGNSPLHF

clone_size: .
j_call: TRBJ2-6
d_call: .
v_call: TRBV5-4
cdr3_nt: TGTGCCAGCAGCTTGCCAGGGGGGAGGGGGGCCAACGTCCTGACTTTC
cdr3_aa: CASSLPGGRGANVLTF

clone_size: .
j_call: TRBJ1-2
d_call: TRBD1
v_call: TRBV7-3
cdr3_nt: TGTGCCAGCAAGAGCGTACAGGGGGCTTTTGGCTACACCTTC
cdr3_aa: CASKSVQGAFGYTF

clone_size: .
j_call: TRBJ1-2
d_call: .
v_call: TRBV20-1
cdr3_nt: TGCAGTTCAGACAGGTCCTATGGCTACACCTTC
cdr3_aa: CSSDRSYGYTF

clone_size: .
j_call: TRBJ1-6
d_call: .
v_call: TRBV9
cdr3_nt: TGTGCCAGCAGCGTACGAGACACCGAATCACCCCTCCACTTT
cdr3_aa: CASSVRDTESPLHF

clone_size: .
j_call: TRBJ2-7
d_call: .
v_call: TRBV6-5
cdr3_nt: TGTGCCAGCAGGAACAGCTACGAGCAGTACTTC
cdr3_aa: CASRNSYEQYF

clone_size: .
j_call: TRBJ1-1
d_call: .
v_call: TRBV27
cdr3_nt: TGTGCCAGCAGTTTATCGTACGGGAAGGACACTGAAGCTTTCTTT
cdr3_aa: CASSLSYGKDTEAFF

clone_size: .
j_call: TRBJ2-3
d_call: .
v_call: TRBV12-2
cdr3_nt: TGTGCAAGTCGCCCCAGGACTAGCGGGGTTTACACAGATACGCAGTATTTT
cdr3_aa: CASRPRTSGVYTDTQYF

clone_size: few
j_call: TRBJ1-6
d_call: .
v_call: TRBV5-4
cdr3_nt: TGTGCCAGCAGTTCACCGACAGCCTATAATTCACCCCTCCACTTT
cdr3_aa: CASSSPTAYNSPLHF

clone_size: once
j_call: TRBJ2-3
d_call: .
v_call: TRBV5-4
cdr3_nt: TGTGCCAGCAGGGTCGTGGGGGCCGCAGATACGCAGTATTTT
cdr3_aa: CASRVVGAADTQYF

clone_size: once
j_call: TRBJ2-7
d_call: TRBD1
v_call: TRBV5-1
cdr3_nt: TGCGCCAGCAGCCTAGACAGGGCCACCGAGCAGTACTTC
cdr3_aa: CASSLDRATEQYF

clone_size: few
j_call: TRBJ2-3
d_call: TRBD2
v_call: TRBV29-1
cdr3_nt: TGCAGCGTTCGGCAGCGGGGGGGCACAGATACGCAGTATTTT
cdr3_aa: CSVRQRGGTDTQYF

clone_size: .
j_call: TRBJ2-1
d_call: .
v_call: TRBV9
cdr3_nt: TGTGCCAGCAGCGTAGGGGGGACTTACTCCTACAATGAGCAGTTCTTC
cdr3_aa: CASSVGGTYSYNEQFF

clone_size: .
j_call: TRBJ2-2
d_call: TRBD2
v_call: TRBV6-1
cdr3_nt: TGTGCCAGCAGTGAACGACTAGCGGGGAAGAACACCGGGGAGCTGTTTTTT
cdr3_aa: CASSERLAGKNTGELFF

clone_size: .
j_call: TRBJ2-7
d_call: TRBD1
v_call: TRBV19
cdr3_nt: TGTGCCAGTAGTATTACCGGGACAGAATACTACGAGCAGTACTTC
cdr3_aa: CASSITGTEYYEQYF

clone_size: .
j_call: TRBJ1-2
d_call: .
v_call: TRBV29-1
cdr3_nt: TGCAGCGTTGTTACCGGGTCTGGCTACACCTTC
cdr3_aa: CSVVTGSGYTF

clone_size: .
j_call: TRBJ2-5
d_call: .
v_call: TRBV5-1
cdr3_nt: TGCGCCAGCAGCTTGAATACACAGGGAGAGACCCAGTACTTC
cdr3_aa: CASSLNTQGETQYF

clone_size: .
j_call: TRBJ2-6
d_call: TRBD1
v_call: TRBV11-2
cdr3_nt: TGTGCCAGCAGCCGAACAGGGGGCTCTGGGGCCAACGTCCTGACTTTC
cdr3_aa: CASSRTGGSGANVLTF

clone_size: few
j_call: TRBJ1-3
d_call: .
v_call: TRBV5-8
cdr3_nt: TGTGCCAGCAGCTTGGACAGGGGAAACACCATATATTTT
cdr3_aa: CASSLDRGNTIYF